This TCR beta chain was sequenced for a study of CD8 T cells in Susac syndrome. Study conclusions and caveats: Within Susac syndrome CD4+ T cell repertoires, clonal expansion was not evident.

When the RNA was reverse transcribed, random hexamers were used with an input of roughly 0.45 to 1 ug. Using its own MiXCR run on the immunoSEQ multiplex PCR reads, TCRdb lists one record per CDR3 protein. The sample yields roughly 250,000 distinct CDR3 sequences, almost 97% seen once. About this clonotype itself: No antigen is known for it.

Sequences were obtained from CD4+ T cells from PBMCs. The sequence was collected from a human donor with Susac syndrome.

The CDR3 loop reads CASTPNNVLAKNIQYF. CDR3 coding DNA: TGTGCCAGCACCCCGAATAATGTTCTAGCCAAAAACATTCAGTACTTC. The chain is built from TRBV7-2 and TRBJ2-4; no firm D call. Looked up from germline, CDR1 is SGHTA and CDR2 is FQGNSA. The CDR3 runs 16 residues. V was shortened by 7 bases and J by 0 bases, with 16 bases between the two germline ends.